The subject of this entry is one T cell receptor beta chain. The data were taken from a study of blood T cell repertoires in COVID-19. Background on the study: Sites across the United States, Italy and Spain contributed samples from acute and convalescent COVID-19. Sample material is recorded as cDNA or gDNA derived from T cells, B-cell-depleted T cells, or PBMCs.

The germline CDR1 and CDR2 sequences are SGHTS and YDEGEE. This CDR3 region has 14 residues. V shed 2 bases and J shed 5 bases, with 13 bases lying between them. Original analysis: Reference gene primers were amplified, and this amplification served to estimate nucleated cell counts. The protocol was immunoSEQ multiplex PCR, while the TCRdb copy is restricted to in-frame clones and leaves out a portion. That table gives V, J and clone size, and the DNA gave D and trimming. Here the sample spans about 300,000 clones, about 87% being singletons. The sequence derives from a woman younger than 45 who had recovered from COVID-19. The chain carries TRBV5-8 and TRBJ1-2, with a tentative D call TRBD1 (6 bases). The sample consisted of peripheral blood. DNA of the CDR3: TGTGCCAGCAGCTTCGACCAGGGGCCTTATGGCTACACCTTC. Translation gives CASSFDQGPYGYTF.